A single sample gave rise to the 32 T cell receptor beta chains below, sequenced in a study of blood T cell repertoires in COVID-19. TCRdb keeps only in-frame clones here, not all; method: immunoSEQ multiplex PCR. The data hold 270,000 or so clones, with approximately 90% observed a single time. Specimen: PBMCs or T cells enriched from blood (not recorded which). The receptors were gathered from a woman aged 40 to 50 with acute COVID-19.

This clone was found a few times. The V call is TRBV5-1, the J call TRBJ2-2, with a tentative D call TRBD1 (5 bases). The germline gives CDR1 SGHRS, CDR2 YFSETQ. Trimming pared 2 bases from V and 8 bases from J, leaving 16 bases between. The CDR3 sequence is 15 residues long. CDR3: CASSFQGPPEGELFF. CDR3 sequence (DNA): TGCGCCAGCAGCTTCCAGGGCCCCCCCGAAGGGGAGCTGTTTTTT.

The chain has TRBV5-4 and TRBJ2-2, with a weak D call TRBD1 (6 bases). The germline CDR1 and CDR2 sequences are SGHNT and YYREEE (reference sequence). V gave up 0 bases and J gave up 2 bases, with 11 bases separating them. This CDR3 has 16 amino acids. CDR3 amino acids: CASSLDLQGNTGELFF. In nucleotides, the CDR3 is TGTGCCAGCAGCTTGGATCTACAGGGAAACACCGGGGAGCTGTTTTTT.

This clone has a handful of counts. The chain combines TRBV7-2 with TRBJ1-5; 7 nucleotides agree with TRBD1. The germline gives CDR1 SGHTA, CDR2 FQGNSA. The CDR3 spans 14 residues. With V trimmed by 5 bases and J by 2 bases, 3 bases remained unmatched. The CDR3: CASSPTGRNQPQHF. CDR3 coding DNA: TGTGCCAGCAGCCCGACAGGGCGCAATCAGCCCCAGCATTTT.

This rearrangement joins TRBV4-3 to TRBJ1-4; D uncertain. CDR1 and CDR2 (germline): LGHNA, YSLEER. The CDR3 consists of 16 residues. V lost 3 bases to trimming and J lost 0 bases, with 11 bases between them. In DNA, the CDR3 is TGCGCCAGCAGCCAGCTTCACAGTGCAACTAATGAAAAACTGTTTTTT. This sequence encodes CASSQLHSATNEKLFF.

The chain recombines TRBV25-1 with TRBJ2-5, with D possibly matching TRBD2 (6 bases). The CDR3 runs to 10 residues. CDR1 is MGHDK and CDR2 is SYGVNS in the germline V gene. Trimming took off 4 bases at V and 10 bases at J, with 7 bases between the two ends. Written as DNA, the CDR3 is TGTGCCAGCAGTGGGACTATCCAGTACTTC. Translated, it gives CASSGTIQYF.

V and J are TRBV18 and TRBJ2-2; TRBD2 is a possible D gene (6 bases). The CDR3 totals 15 residues. Looked up from germline, CDR1 is KGHSH and CDR2 is LQKENI. The V end was cut by 4 bases, the J end by 0 bases, with 9 bases between. The DNA of the CDR3 is TGTGCCAGCTCACGTAGCGGAGCGAACACCGGGGAGCTGTTTTTT. Translating gives CASSRSGANTGELFF. Full variable domain (missing parts from reference TRBV18 and TRBJ2-2): NAGVMQNPRHLVRRRGQEARLRCSPMKGHSHVYWYRQLPEEGLKFMVYLQKENIIDESGMPKERFSAEFPKEGPSILRIQQVVRGDSAAYFCASSRSGANTGELFFGEGSRLTVL.

V gene TRBV15 combines with J gene TRBJ2-7; D may be TRBD2 (6 bases). Germline lookup yields CDR1 LNHNV and CDR2 YYDKDF (reference sequence). This CDR3 is 11 amino acids long. V was trimmed by 6 bases and J by 7 bases, leaving 10 bases between them. CDR3 bases: TGTGCCACCAGGGAGGGAAGGGAGCAGTACTTC. Translated: CATREGREQYF. The full variable domain, in which reference TRBV15 and TRBJ2-7 provide the parts outside the CDR3, is DAMVIQNPRYQVTQFGKPVTLSCSQTLNHNVMYWYQQKSSQAPKLLFHYYDKDFNNEADTPDNFQSRRPNTSFCFLDIRSPGLGDTAMYLCATREGREQYFGPGTRLTVT.

This clone was detected a few times. The rearrangement uses TRBV11-2 and TRBJ1-3; TRBD1 agrees at 8 bases. The trim removed 1 base at V and 3 bases at J, leaving 8 bases unmatched. This CDR3 is built from 17 residues. In germline, CDR1 is SGHAT, CDR2 FQNNGV. This CDR3 reads CASSLGARGRRGNTIYF. CDR3 bases: TGTGCCAGCAGCTTAGGGGCCAGGGGGCGCCGTGGAAACACCATATATTTT.

The chain couples TRBV7-9 to TRBJ2-1, with D possibly TRBD1 on 6 matching bases. The V gene's germline CDR1 is SEHNR and CDR2 FQNEAQ (reference sequence). The CDR3 contains 15 residues. The V gene lost 5 bases and the J gene lost 5 bases, with 16 bases spanning the gap. For the CDR3, the DNA is TGTGCCAGCAGCAAAAAGTCCAGGGGAGACAATGAGCAGTTCTTC. As protein: CASSKKSRGDNEQFF.

This chain uses TRBV29-1 with TRBJ2-5; weak D call: TRBD2 (6 bases). The ends were cut back, 4 bases at V and 4 bases at J, with 10 bases in the middle. CDR3 length equals 12 residues. Looked up from germline, CDR1 is SQVTM and CDR2 is ANQGSEA. CDR3 protein: CSVGDSTETQYF. CDR3 nucleotide sequence: TGCAGCGTTGGGGACTCGACAGAGACCCAGTACTTC.

The V and J genes are TRBV3-1 (or the pseudogene TRBV3-2) and TRBJ2-2; D perhaps matches TRBD1 (6 bases). The CDR3 is 15 amino acids. Trimming shortened V by 2 bases and J by 2 bases, and 9 bases separated the two germline ends. Looked up from germline, CDR1 is LGHDT and CDR2 is YNNKEL (reference sequence). CDR3 residues: CASSQTGRNTGELFF. As DNA, the CDR3 is TGTGCCAGCAGCCAAACAGGGCGTAACACCGGGGAGCTGTTTTTT.

V and J are TRBV6-5 and TRBJ1-2; 10 nucleotides match TRBD1. CDR3 size: 16 residues. Germline V gene lookup returns CDR1 MNHEY and CDR2 SVGAGI. V shed 4 bases and J 4 bases; nucleotides not matched to a gene: 9. The CDR3 sequence: CASSSTGTGDIYGYTF. The CDR3 DNA follows: TGTGCCAGCAGTTCCACCGGGACAGGGGACATCTATGGCTACACCTTC.

This sequence joins TRBV5-4 and TRBJ2-7, with 9 positions matching TRBD1. J was trimmed by 4 bases and V by 5 bases; bases with no gene match: 10. CDR3 length: 15 amino acids. Germline V CDR1 and CDR2: SGHNT, YYREEE (reference sequence). DNA for the CDR3: TGTGCCAGCAGATGGCCGGGACAGGGACTGTACGAGCAGTACTTC. It translates to CASRWPGQGLYEQYF.

This chain joins TRBV24-1 and TRBJ1-1, with TRBD1 as a possible D gene (6 bases). CDR1 is KGHDR, CDR2 SFDVKD, per germline. The CDR3 length is 13 residues. V lost 9 bases and J 0 bases, leaving 10 bases between the germline ends. The CDR3 nucleotides are TGTGCCACCCGGACAGCCATGAACACTGAAGCTTTCTTT. Translating it yields CATRTAMNTEAFF.

A single count supports this clone. The rearrangement links TRBV6-5 to TRBJ2-7; D remains ambiguous. V was pared by 4 bases and J by 0 bases, with 16 bases between. CDR3 length: 16 residues. CDR1 and CDR2 (germline): MNHEY, SVGAGI. The CDR3 DNA follows: TGTGCCAGCAGTTCTCCCCCGGGTTACGGCTCCTACGAGCAGTACTTC. Translating it yields CASSSPPGYGSYEQYF.

The chain is built from TRBV7-8 and TRBJ1-2; tentatively, D is TRBD1 (5 bases). The V and J ends lost 4 bases and 3 bases respectively, with 18 bases between them. Looked up from germline, CDR1 is SGHVS and CDR2 is FQNEAQ. The length of the CDR3 is 16 residues. The CDR3 spells CASSSRQQFADYGYTF. The CDR3 DNA follows: TGTGCCAGCAGCTCACGACAGCAGTTCGCGGACTATGGCTACACCTTC.

CDR3 DNA sequence: TGTGCCAGTAGTTCAGGGATGCACTGGAGCACAGATACGCAGTATTTT. Translating gives CASSSGMHWSTDTQYF. The chain has TRBV19 and TRBJ2-3; TRBD1 might be the D (5 bases). This CDR3 is 16 amino acids long. V lost 5 bases and J lost 0, with 15 bases in between. The germline V gene has CDR1 LNHDA and CDR2 SQIVND (reference sequence).

The gene calls are TRBV4-1 and TRBJ2-1, with 9 bases that match TRBD2. Germline values: CDR1 MGHRA, CDR2 YSYEKL. V shed 3 bases and J 6 bases; nucleotides not matched to a gene: 12. The CDR3 loop spans 17 amino acids. The chain's CDR3 is CASSHILVRGGRNEQFF. As DNA, the CDR3 is TGCGCCAGCAGCCACATCCTGGTGCGGGGGGGCCGCAATGAGCAGTTCTTC.

This chain uses TRBV14 with TRBJ1-1; 8 bases are a match to TRBD1. CDR3 length equals 13 residues. Trimming took 5 bases from V and 7 from J; bases not matched to a gene: 6. Germline V gene sequence: CDR1 SGHDN, CDR2 FVKESK. The DNA of the CDR3 is TGTGCCAGCAGCTATGGACAGGGAAGTGAAGCTTTCTTT. Protein product: CASSYGQGSEAFF.

V is TRBV6-5 and J is TRBJ1-2; 8 bases fit TRBD1. The length of the CDR3 is 14 residues. With V trimmed by 3 bases and J by 3 bases, 3 bases remained unmatched. From germline, CDR1 is MNHEY and CDR2 SVGAGI. The CDR3 loop reads CASSYQGADYGYTF. The DNA of the CDR3 is TGTGCCAGCAGTTATCAGGGGGCTGACTATGGCTACACCTTC.

The chain links TRBV4-1 to TRBJ1-2, with TRBD1 identical over 11 bases. The J segment lost 8 bases and the V segment lost 1 base, leaving 9 bases of the junction unmatched. CDR1 is MGHRA and CDR2 is YSYEKL in the germline V gene. The CDR3 spans 16 residues. The CDR3 sequence is CASSQVSVDRGLGYTF. Here the CDR3 DNA reads TGCGCCAGCAGCCAAGTTAGCGTGGACAGGGGGCTGGGCTACACCTTC.

The V call is TRBV7-9, the J call TRBJ2-2; possibly TRBD2 for D (6 bases). The V end lost 5 bases, the J end lost 5 bases, and 15 bases lay between the germline ends. Germline V gene lookup returns CDR1 SEHNR and CDR2 FQNEAQ (reference sequence). The CDR3 has 15 residues. The CDR3 protein is CASSGGLPGTGELFF. DNA of the CDR3: TGTGCCAGCAGCGGGGGACTCCCGGGAACCGGGGAGCTGTTTTTT.

The chain joins TRBV7-2 to TRBJ2-1; TRBD2 matches at 7 bases. V lost 4 bases and J lost 0; bases outside the gene matches: 6. CDR3 length: 16 residues. Germline V gene data show CDR1 as SGHTA and CDR2 as FQGNSA. This CDR3 is CASSSYGLVSYNEQFF. CDR3 in DNA: TGTGCCAGCAGCTCCTACGGACTAGTCTCCTACAATGAGCAGTTCTTC.

This clone appeared a single time. For the CDR3, the DNA is TGCGCCAGCAGCCATGCTTGGGCGGGGGGCACCGGGGAGCTGTTTTTT. Amino acids: CASSHAWAGGTGELFF. V and J are TRBV4-1 and TRBJ2-2, with 8 nucleotides matching TRBD2. V trimming: 3 bases; J trimming: 4 bases; junction bases outside the gene matches: 7. Germline lookup yields CDR1 MGHRA and CDR2 YSYEKL. CDR3 length: 16 residues.

The chain has TRBV4-1 and TRBJ2-1; 8 bases are a match to TRBD2. In germline, CDR1 is MGHRA, CDR2 YSYEKL. The CDR3 length is 15 residues. V lost 4 bases and J lost 8; bases outside the gene matches: 10. The CDR3 loop is CASSLWTSPGDEQFF. The CDR3 DNA is TGCGCCAGCAGCCTCTGGACTAGCCCAGGGGATGAGCAGTTCTTC.

V and J are TRBV6-5 and TRBJ2-2, with 8 bases lining up with TRBD1. After removal of 5 bases from V and 6 bases from J, the junction contained 8 bases not matched to a gene. Per germline, CDR1 MNHEY and CDR2 SVGAGI. The CDR3 loop spans 15 amino acids. The CDR3, as DNA: TGTGCCAGCAGTCCCCCGGGGACAGGCGCCGGGGAGCTGTTTTTT. The encoded protein is CASSPPGTGAGELFF.

The chain recombines TRBV15 with TRBJ2-3; TRBD2 matches at 9 bases. Trimming took 0 bases from V and 2 from J; bases not matched to a gene: 6. Germline CDR1 reads LNHNV; CDR2 reads YYDKDF (reference sequence). This CDR3 spans 17 amino acids. The CDR3 spells CATSRDDKGLATDTQYF. As DNA, the CDR3 is TGTGCCACCAGCAGAGATGATAAGGGACTAGCCACAGATACGCAGTATTTT.

Comment on this clone: Mismatch with germline at one junction end may stem from a read error. The rearrangement joins TRBV5-1 to TRBJ2-1; TRBD1 matches 7 bases. There are 14 residues in the CDR3. Germline V gene data show CDR1 as SGHRS and CDR2 as YFSETQ. The CDR3 reads CASSVSGGLIPGVF. The DNA of the CDR3 is TGCGCCAGCTCCGTATCAGGGGGTCTAATCCCCGGGGTCTTC.

The genes are TRBV28 and TRBJ1-1; TRBD1 might be the D (5 bases). This CDR3 spans 12 amino acids. V lost 7 bases, J lost 6 bases, and 12 bases lay in between. Germline-derived CDR1 and CDR2 are MDHEN and SYDVKM. CDR3 sequence: CASTQRGAEAFF. The CDR3 bases are TGTGCCAGCACCCAAAGGGGCGCTGAAGCTTTCTTT.

V usage is TRBV6-1 and J usage is TRBJ1-4; D unresolved. The CDR3 loop spans 14 amino acids. With 1 base removed from V and 7 bases from J, the gap between germline ends came to 10 bases. CDR1 is MNHNS, CDR2 SASEGT, per germline. CDR3 coding DNA: TGTGCCAGCAGTGAAGGCACGGTTCGTGAAAAACTGTTTTTT. Residues: CASSEGTVREKLFF.

The chain recombines TRBV20-1 with TRBJ1-5; the D is unclear. V gave up 3 bases and J gave up 10 bases, with 16 bases separating them. The germline V gene has CDR1 DFQATT and CDR2 SNEGSKA (reference sequence). The CDR3 is 13 residues long. This chain's CDR3 is CSASRPVGSPQHF. DNA for the CDR3: TGCAGTGCTAGTAGGCCGGTGGGGAGCCCCCAGCATTTT.

This clone was counted once. The chain couples TRBV7-9 to TRBJ2-1; 7 bases are shared with TRBD1. This CDR3 has 15 residues. The V gene end was trimmed by 4 bases and the J gene end by 0 bases; junction bases not matched to a gene: 3. The germline CDR1 and CDR2 sequences are SEHNR and FQNEAQ (reference sequence). The CDR3 region has the DNA TGTGCCAGCAGCTCGGGACAGCGCTCCTACAATGAGCAGTTCTTC. This encodes CASSSGQRSYNEQFF.